The 3 T cell receptor beta chains listed next were all sequenced from one sample in a study of blood T cells in healthy people across ages (dated by TCRdb to between 2015 and 2017). The library was produced with 5' RACE. Instrument on record: Illumina HiSeq 2500. The second PCR ran for about 7 to 11 cycles and used a J-beta primer mix along with a sample-barcoded 5' primer. TCRdb reprocessed the public reads (quality trimming at Q25 with fastp, clone calling with MiXCR) and kept in-frame beta chains. Entries that share a CDR3 protein sequence are merged under the most common genes and DNA. The sample profile shows roughly 2 million distinct CDR3 sequences; around half of them were found once. More than 2% of the sample comes from the top ten. Source material: blood. The receptors originated from a woman aged 35 to 49 in good health.

This sequence joins TRBV20-1 and TRBJ2-1, with TRBD2 matching 10 bases. Losses at the gene ends were 1 base for V and 0 bases for J; bases not matched to a gene: 6. The germline gives CDR1 DFQATT, CDR2 SNEGSKA (reference sequence). The CDR3 loop spans 17 amino acids. The CDR3 nucleotides are TGCAGTGCTAGAGCCGCTAGCGGGGGTAGCTCCTACAATGAGCAGTTCTTC. Translating it yields CSARAASGGSSYNEQFF.

The chain employs TRBV20-1 and TRBJ2-1; 8 nucleotides align to TRBD1. V lost 6 bases to trimming and J lost 10 bases; unmatched junction nucleotides: 14. The CDR3 is 14 residues long. Germline-derived CDR1 and CDR2 are DFQATT and SNEGSKA (reference sequence). The CDR3 region is CSAQDRDVLKEQFF. The CDR3 DNA reads as TGCAGTGCCCAGGACAGGGACGTTTTGAAGGAGCAGTTCTTC.

This chain joins TRBV10-2 and TRBJ1-2; a possible D gene is TRBD1 (6 bases). V was shortened by 8 bases and J by 4 bases, with 14 bases between the two germline ends. The germline gives CDR1 WSHSY, CDR2 SAAADI. This CDR3 has 13 residues. CDR3 sequence reads: CASGDTELYGYTF. The CDR3 bases are TGCGCCAGCGGGGACACAGAACTCTATGGCTACACCTTC.